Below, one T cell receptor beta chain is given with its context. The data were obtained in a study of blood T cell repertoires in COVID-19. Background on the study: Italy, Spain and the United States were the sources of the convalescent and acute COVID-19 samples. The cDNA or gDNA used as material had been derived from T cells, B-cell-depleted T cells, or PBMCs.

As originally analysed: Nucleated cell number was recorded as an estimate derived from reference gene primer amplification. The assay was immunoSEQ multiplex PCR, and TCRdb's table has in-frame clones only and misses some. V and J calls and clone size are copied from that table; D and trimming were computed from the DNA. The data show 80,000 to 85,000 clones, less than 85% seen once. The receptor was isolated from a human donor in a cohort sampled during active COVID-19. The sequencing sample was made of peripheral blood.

In DNA form, the CDR3 reads TGTGCCAGCAGCCAAGTTGAACACAACACTGAAGCTTTCTTT. Its protein product is CASSQVEHNTEAFF. The gene calls are TRBV3-1 (or the pseudogene TRBV3-2) and TRBJ1-1; no clear D. Trimming stripped 1 base from V and 2 bases from J, with 8 bases between. The CDR3 is 14 residues long. CDR1 is LGHDT and CDR2 is YNNKEL in the germline V gene (reference sequence).